The 29 T cell receptor beta chains below all came from one sample that was sequenced in a study of blood T cell repertoires in COVID-19. Clones were read by immunoSEQ multiplex PCR, and TCRdb kept only the in-frame ones, dropping some. The sample lists about 92,000 clones, around nine tenths occurring once. The sequenced sample was peripheral blood. All receptors come from a woman in her sixties or seventies with COVID-19, enrolled during active disease.

The V gene is TRBV6-6, the J gene TRBJ1-2; D might be TRBD1 (5 bases). V was trimmed by 6 bases and J by 3 bases, leaving 17 bases between them. Germline-derived CDR1 and CDR2 are MNHNY and SVGAGI (reference sequence). The CDR3 length is 15 residues. The CDR3 region is CASSRNPRVDYGYTF. CDR3 nucleotides: TGTGCCAGCAGCCGAAACCCCAGGGTCGACTATGGCTACACCTTC.

The sample holds one count of this clone. V and J are TRBV7-9 and TRBJ1-1; D gene ambiguous. The CDR3 contains 14 residues. Trimming removed 8 bases from V and 1 base from J, with 14 bases in between. Germline values: CDR1 SEHNR, CDR2 FQNEAQ (reference sequence). CDR3 region: CASCTEAGNTEAFF. CDR3 bases: TGTGCCAGCTGCACCGAAGCAGGGAACACTGAAGCTTTCTTT.

This chain connects TRBV6-5 to TRBJ1-5; the D is unclear. This CDR3 has 13 amino acids. The V gene's germline CDR1 is MNHEY and CDR2 SVGAGI. Trimming cost V 5 bases and J 9 bases, with 14 bases left between them. CDR3 nucleotides: TGTGCCAGCAGTCCCCCGGGGATGTGGCCCCAGCATTTT. It is translated as CASSPPGMWPQHF.

The chain carries TRBV9 and TRBJ1-1, with 7 bases fitting TRBD1. Losses at the gene ends were 0 bases for V and 10 bases for J; bases not matched to a gene: 9. CDR3 length equals 14 residues. From germline, CDR1 is SGDLS and CDR2 YYNGEE. This CDR3 is CASSVGDRAAGAFF. DNA of the CDR3: TGTGCCAGCAGCGTAGGAGACAGGGCGGCGGGAGCTTTCTTT.

The genes are TRBV5-1 and TRBJ2-5, with 7 bases that match TRBD1. The junction had 8 bases not matched to a gene; V was cut back by 4 bases and J by 5 bases. The CDR3 extends over 14 amino acids. Per germline, CDR1 SGHRS and CDR2 YFSETQ. CDR3 loop: CASSPRDSSETQYF. CDR3 in DNA: TGCGCCAGCAGCCCTCGGGACAGTTCGGAGACCCAGTACTTC. The complete variable domain, with remaining parts taken from reference TRBV5-1 and TRBJ2-5, reads KAGVTQTPRYLIKTRGQQVTLSCSPISGHRSVSWYQQTPGQGLQFLFEYFSETQRNKGNFPGRFSGRQFSNSRSEMNVSTLELGDSALYLCASSPRDSSETQYFGPGTRLLVL.

DNA for the CDR3: TGCGCCAGCAGCTTGGGGACACCCTCCTACGAGCAGTACTTC. This sequence encodes CASSLGTPSYEQYF. The chain has TRBV5-1 and TRBJ2-7, with D possibly matching TRBD1 (5 bases). Germline V gives CDR1 SGHRS, CDR2 YFSETQ. V gave up 0 bases and J gave up 0 bases, with 7 bases separating them. The length of the CDR3 is 14 residues.

This chain joins TRBV5-5 and TRBJ1-4; 8 positions agree with TRBD1. This CDR3 is 14 amino acids long. V was clipped by 4 bases and J by 6 bases; unmatched bases: 5. Germline CDR1 reads SGHKS; CDR2 reads YYEKEE (reference sequence). In DNA, the CDR3 is TGTGCCAGCAGCCCGGGACAGGTCGATGAAAAACTGTTTTTT. Amino acids: CASSPGQVDEKLFF.

The chain has TRBV5-4 and TRBJ2-3, with 11 positions matching TRBD2. The CDR3 totals 16 residues. CDR1 is SGHNT and CDR2 is YYREEE in the germline V gene (reference sequence). V lost 0 bases to trimming and J lost 1 base; unmatched junction nucleotides: 1. The CDR3 spells CASSLASGGRTDTQYF. The CDR3 DNA reads as TGTGCCAGCAGCTTGGCTAGCGGGGGGCGCACAGATACGCAGTATTTT.

V is TRBV10-3 and J is TRBJ1-4; 10 nucleotides agree with TRBD1. After removal of 3 bases from V and 8 bases from J, the junction contained 3 bases not matched to a gene. The CDR3 consists of 14 residues. Germline V gives CDR1 ENHRY, CDR2 SYGVKD. The CDR3 DNA reads TGTGCCATCAGTGACGGGACAGGGGTCGAAAAACTGTTTTTT. It encodes CAISDGTGVEKLFF.

The genes are TRBV16 and TRBJ1-1; tentatively, D is TRBD1 (6 bases). CDR1 is KGHSY and CDR2 is FQNENV in the germline V gene. The CDR3 totals 12 residues. V lost 2 bases and J 5 bases, leaving 6 bases between the germline ends. In DNA form, the CDR3 reads TGTGCCAGCAGCCAAAGGGGGACTGAAGCTTTCTTT. The encoded protein is CASSQRGTEAFF.

J is TRBJ2-4 and V is TRBV7-9, with TRBD1 matching over 7 bases. The CDR3 totals 14 residues. With 6 bases clipped from V and 4 bases from J, the junction kept 6 bases outside the gene matches. Germline values: CDR1 SEHNR, CDR2 FQNEAQ (reference sequence). The CDR3 bases are TGTGCCAGCAGTCCTCCGGGACAGAAAAACATTCAGTACTTC. Translation gives CASSPPGQKNIQYF.

This clone was seen once. V and J are TRBV18 and TRBJ2-7; TRBD1 is a possible D gene (6 bases). V lost 4 bases and J 1 base, leaving 11 bases between the germline ends. In germline, CDR1 is KGHSH, CDR2 LQKENI. CDR3 length: 14 residues. The chain's CDR3 is CASSLDSVSYEQYF. CDR3 nucleotides: TGTGCCAGCTCACTGGACAGCGTTTCCTACGAGCAGTACTTC.

V gene TRBV7-2 combines with J gene TRBJ2-7; D is perhaps TRBD1 (5 bases). Germline V gene sequence: CDR1 SGHTA, CDR2 FQGNSA. The germline V and J ends were trimmed by 5 bases and 3 bases, with 17 bases remaining between them. CDR3 length: 15 amino acids. The DNA of the CDR3 is TGTGCCAGCAGCCAACAAGGGGTAGCCCGCTACGAGCAGTACTTC. This sequence encodes CASSQQGVARYEQYF.

V is TRBV7-2 and J is TRBJ1-5; D remains ambiguous. Deletions cut 2 bases from V and 0 bases from J, with 8 bases between. The CDR3 contains 15 residues. Germline assignment: CDR1 SGHTA and CDR2 FQGNSA. As DNA, the CDR3 is TGTGCCAGCAGCTTAACGTACTATAGCAATCAGCCCCAGCATTTT. Amino acid sequence: CASSLTYYSNQPQHF.

This clone was picked up one time. This chain uses TRBV7-9 with TRBJ1-2; possible D gene TRBD1, 6 bases. CDR1 and CDR2 from the germline V gene are SEHNR and FQNEAQ (reference sequence). The length of the CDR3 is 14 residues. Trimming shortened V by 1 base and J by 4 bases, and 10 bases separated the two germline ends. The CDR3 region has the DNA TGTGCCAGCAGCTTAGACAGGGATGCCTATGGCTACACCTTC. This sequence encodes CASSLDRDAYGYTF.

V usage is TRBV5-1 and J usage is TRBJ2-1, with D tentatively TRBD1 (7 bases). Trimming shortened V by 4 bases and J by 9 bases, and 20 bases separated the two germline ends. The CDR3 runs to 15 residues. CDR1 is SGHRS and CDR2 is YFSETQ in the germline V gene. Written as DNA, the CDR3 is TGCGCCAGCAGCCCGCAATCCTACAGGGGAGGTGAGCAGTTCTTC. Protein: CASSPQSYRGGEQFF.

The J gene is TRBJ2-1, the V gene TRBV6-6, with D perhaps matching TRBD2 (6 bases). The CDR3 contains 13 residues. Germline CDR1 and CDR2: MNHNY and SVGAGI (reference sequence). Trimming took 6 bases from V and 12 from J, leaving 18 bases between them. CDR3 in DNA: TGTGCCAGCAGACCGGGACTCAAATCGAGGCAGTTCTTC. It translates to CASRPGLKSRQFF.

V and J are TRBV30 and TRBJ2-5, with D maybe TRBD1 (7 bases). CDR3 length: 13 residues. Germline-derived CDR1 and CDR2 are GTSNPN and SVGIG (reference sequence). Trimming removed 0 bases at V and 4 bases at J, with 9 bases between. CDR3 sequence (DNA): TGTGCCTGGAGTGTCAGGGGGGTAGAGACCCAGTACTTC. Translation: CAWSVRGVETQYF.

CDR3 in amino acids: CASRDGTDYGYTF. CDR3 nucleotides: TGTGCCAGCAGGGACGGGACAGACTATGGCTACACCTTC. The rearrangement links TRBV12-3 or TRBV12-4 to TRBJ1-2; 7 nucleotides line up with TRBD1. The CDR3 covers 13 residues. With V trimmed by 6 bases and J by 3 bases, 4 bases remained unmatched.

The chain couples TRBV4-1 to TRBJ2-7, with 9 bases lining up with TRBD1. Germline values: CDR1 MGHRA, CDR2 YSYEKL. This CDR3 contains 18 residues. Losses at the gene ends were 4 bases for V and 4 bases for J; bases not matched to a gene: 17. The CDR3 protein is CASSLSRGPGTGIYEQYF. The CDR3, as DNA: TGCGCCAGCAGCCTCAGCAGAGGTCCCGGGACAGGGATTTACGAGCAGTACTTC.

This rearrangement joins TRBV19 to TRBJ1-5; D may be TRBD1 (5 bases). Germline loops: CDR1 LNHDA, CDR2 SQIVND (reference sequence). This CDR3 region has 14 residues. Trimming stripped 7 bases from V and 6 bases from J, with 16 bases between. The CDR3 spells CASTREGSGQPQHF. The CDR3 DNA follows: TGTGCCAGTACCAGGGAGGGCTCAGGTCAGCCCCAGCATTTT.

The genes are TRBV9 and TRBJ1-5, with D perhaps TRBD1 (5 bases). Germline CDR1 is SGDLS and CDR2 is YYNGEE. V was cut by 5 bases and J by 8 bases, with 17 bases left in between. The CDR3 runs to 14 residues. The CDR3 loop is CASSWGEGTEPQHF. CDR3 DNA: TGTGCCAGCAGTTGGGGGGAGGGGACGGAGCCCCAGCATTTT.

The V and J genes are TRBV5-1 and TRBJ1-1; D gene unclear. V lost 4 bases and J lost 6, with 10 bases in between. The CDR3 contains 12 residues. Germline loops: CDR1 SGHRS, CDR2 YFSETQ. CDR3 DNA sequence: TGCGCCAGCAGCGACGGGAGGGCTGAAGCTTTCTTT. Amino acids: CASSDGRAEAFF.

The chain has TRBV7-8 and TRBJ1-5, with D perhaps TRBD1 (6 bases). V was cut by 6 bases and J by 2 bases, with 14 bases left in between. The CDR3 covers 15 residues. Germline assignment: CDR1 SGHVS and CDR2 FQNEAQ. The CDR3 sequence: CASSPQGYGNQPQHF. The DNA for the CDR3 is TGTGCCAGCAGTCCACAGGGTTATGGCAATCAGCCCCAGCATTTT.

V usage is TRBV7-2 and J usage is TRBJ2-4; tentative D call: TRBD1 (6 bases). The V end was cut by 2 bases, the J end by 2 bases, with 10 bases between. There are 15 residues in the CDR3. CDR1 is SGHTA, CDR2 FQGNSA, per germline. CDR3 residues: CASSLSGVTKNIQYF. In DNA form, the CDR3 reads TGTGCCAGCAGCTTATCAGGGGTAACCAAAAACATTCAGTACTTC.

The chain links TRBV19 to TRBJ1-1; no firm D call. The ends were cut back, 3 bases at V and 0 bases at J, with 8 bases in the middle. Germline CDR1 reads LNHDA; CDR2 reads SQIVND (reference sequence). This CDR3 contains 14 residues. CDR3 DNA: TGTGCCAGTAGTATGCAGTCAATGAACACTGAAGCTTTCTTT. This encodes CASSMQSMNTEAFF.

This clone occurred once. This chain links TRBV24-1 with TRBJ2-7; 9 bases map to TRBD1. The ends lost 4 bases at V and 6 bases at J; junction bases unmatched: 6. This CDR3 spans 14 amino acids. Germline CDR1 and CDR2: KGHDR and SFDVKD. CDR3 coding DNA: TGTGCCACCAGTGACAACAGGGGGCCCTTCGAGCAGTACTTC. Its protein is CATSDNRGPFEQYF.

The chain recombines TRBV19 with TRBJ2-5; TRBD1 matches at 11 bases. V gave up 7 bases and J gave up 0 bases; unmatched junction bases: 7. The CDR3 contains 16 residues. CDR1 LNHDA and CDR2 SQIVND come from the germline V gene (reference sequence). The CDR3, as DNA: TGTGCCAGTACAACTTGGACAGGGGGCAACCAAGAGACCCAGTACTTC. The encoded protein is CASTTWTGGNQETQYF.

The chain employs TRBV5-1 and TRBJ1-1; D is perhaps TRBD1 (6 bases). The length of the CDR3 is 16 residues. Looked up from germline, CDR1 is SGHRS and CDR2 is YFSETQ. V lost 3 bases to trimming and J lost 1 base, with 16 bases between them. Here the CDR3 reads CASSSVQGQKNTEAFF. The CDR3 DNA reads TGCGCCAGCAGCTCGGTCCAGGGACAAAAGAACACTGAAGCTTTCTTT.